The rows below give T cell receptor beta chains drawn from one sample of a study of CD8 T cells in ankylosing spondylitis. TCRdb analysed the 5' RACE reads with MiXCR anew, one entry per CDR3 protein. This table holds around 75,000 distinct CDR3 sequences, about 5.2% found once. The sequenced sample was blood, either unsorted or a sorted T cell fraction (not recorded which). The receptors stem from a male donor with ankylosing spondylitis or in good health (not recorded which). Both conserved end residues are part of each CDR3. A D gene is named only where the DNA matches it firmly. Rows give clone size only sometimes, using once, few, many, or a class for an expanded clone.

d_call clone_size cdr3_length j_call v_call cdr3_aa
NA many 15 TRBJ2-7 TRBV12-3/TRBV12-4 CASSSSSGGLYEQYF
NA NA 12 TRBJ2-7 TRBV15 CATSSRTVRQYF
NA many 14 TRBJ2-2 TRBV7-2 CASRSDRNTGELFF
NA many 13 TRBJ1-3 TRBV12-3/TRBV12-4 CASSWAEGNTIYF
TRBD1 few 16 TRBJ2-3 TRBV4-1 CASSQLEQGGTDTQYF
NA many 15 TRBJ2-5 TRBV6-5 CASSSQAGLQETQYF
NA many 14 TRBJ2-1 TRBV7-2 CASSTGWGDNEQFF
NA many 13 TRBJ2-7 TRBV29-1 CSVEVALTYEQYF
TRBD1 many 14 TRBJ1-6 TRBV5-1 CASSGGQGDSPLHF
NA many 15 TRBJ1-5 TRBV24-1 CATSDSGGGNQPQHF
NA few 12 TRBJ1-2 TRBV23-1 CASSRPFYGYTF
NA many 12 TRBJ2-7 TRBV4-1 CASSQDYYEQYF
NA many 12 TRBJ2-1 TRBV2 CASSATSGEQFF
TRBD1 many 14 TRBJ2-1 TRBV30 CACTTGAAYNEQFF
TRBD2 many 16 TRBJ2-5 TRBV5-1 CASSLARTGGQETQYF
TRBD1 many 18 TRBJ2-6 TRBV6-5 CASSSRTGGTSGANVLTF
NA many 13 TRBJ2-1 TRBV27 CASSWNQQGEQFF
TRBD2 many 15 TRBJ2-5 TRBV5-6 CASSPKGGWQETQYF
NA many 15 TRBJ1-1 TRBV28 CASSLWGDNRRGAFF
NA many 14 TRBJ1-4 TRBV2 CASSAGTGREKLFF
NA many 15 TRBJ1-2 TRBV4-3 CASSQDQRGNYGYTF
TRBD1 many 14 TRBJ1-1 TRBV19 CASSMQGARTEAFF